This record concerns one T cell receptor beta chain sequence. The V end lost 3 bases, the J end lost 0 bases, and 6 bases lay between the germline ends. This CDR3 is built from 13 residues. Germline CDR1 reads LGHDT; CDR2 reads YNNKEL (reference sequence). The data were taken from a study of T cell responses to AZD1222 COVID-19 vaccine. The repertoire was sequenced with immunoSEQ multiplex PCR; TCRdb's copy has only in-frame clones and lacks some. The sample includes about 120,000 clones, more than 85% of them seen just once. This sample comprised peripheral blood, obtained 28 days after the second AZD1222 dose. The receptor comes from an adult who received the AZD1222 COVID-19 vaccine. The chain has TRBV3-1 (or the pseudogene TRBV3-2) and TRBJ2-7; D call uncertain. CDR3 loop: CASSQGISYEQYF. In nucleotides, the CDR3 is TGTGCCAGCAGCCAGGGCATCTCCTACGAGCAGTACTTC.